This T cell receptor beta chain was identified during a study of cytomegalovirus exposure and HLA in healthy donors. The donors belonged to the approximately 120-subject validation cohort, separate from the approximately 700-subject first cohort. Libraries were prepared by immunoSEQ multiplex PCR; TCRdb keeps only in-frame clonotypes and omits some of them. The sample consists of 100,000 to 150,000 clones, nearly 90% of them appearing once. Material for sequencing was PBMCs. This clonotype was obtained from a woman aged 18-29 years in good health and CMV-seronegative.

The DNA for the CDR3 is TGTGCCAGCAAACAGGAAATAGACAATGAGCAGTTCTTC. Translated: CASKQEIDNEQFF. V and J are TRBV6-1 and TRBJ2-1; tentative D call: TRBD1 (5 bases). The V end lost 7 bases, the J end lost 5 bases, and 12 bases lay between the germline ends. The CDR3 length is 13 residues. Looked up from germline, CDR1 is MNHNS and CDR2 is SASEGT.